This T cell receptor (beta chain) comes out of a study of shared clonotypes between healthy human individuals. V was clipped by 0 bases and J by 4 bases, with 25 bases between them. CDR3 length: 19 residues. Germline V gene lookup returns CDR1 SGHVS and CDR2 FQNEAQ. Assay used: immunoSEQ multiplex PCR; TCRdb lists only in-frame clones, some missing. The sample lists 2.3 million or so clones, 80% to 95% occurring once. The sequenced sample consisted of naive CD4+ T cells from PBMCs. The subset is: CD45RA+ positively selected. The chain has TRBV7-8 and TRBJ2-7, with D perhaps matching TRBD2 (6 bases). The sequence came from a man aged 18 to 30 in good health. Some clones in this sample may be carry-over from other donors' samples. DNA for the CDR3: TGTGCCAGCAGCTTAGCGGTAGGGACTTCCTCCGATTCCTATTACGAGCAGTACTTC. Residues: CASSLAVGTSSDSYYEQYF.